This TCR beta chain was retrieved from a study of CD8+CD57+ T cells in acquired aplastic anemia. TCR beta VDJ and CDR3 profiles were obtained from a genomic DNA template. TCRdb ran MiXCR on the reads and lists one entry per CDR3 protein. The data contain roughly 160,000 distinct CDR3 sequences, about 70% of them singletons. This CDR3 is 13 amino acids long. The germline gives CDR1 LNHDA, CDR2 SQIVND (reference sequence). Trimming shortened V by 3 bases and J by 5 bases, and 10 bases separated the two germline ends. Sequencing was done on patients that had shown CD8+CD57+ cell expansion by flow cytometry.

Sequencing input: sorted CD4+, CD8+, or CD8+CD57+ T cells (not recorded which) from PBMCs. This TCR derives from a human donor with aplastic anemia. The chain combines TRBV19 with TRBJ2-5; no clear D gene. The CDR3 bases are TGTGCCAGTAGTATTTCACGGGCCGAGACCCAGTACTTC. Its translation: CASSISRAETQYF.